This entry lists 5 T cell receptor beta chains sequenced from one sample in a study of blood T cell repertoires in COVID-19. Produced via immunoSEQ multiplex PCR; TCRdb's table is partial and in-frame only. The sample yields 62,000 or so clones, 78% seen once. Input material: peripheral blood. Source of these receptors: a man between 60 and 75 years old with COVID-19, enrolled during active disease.

V usage is TRBV27 and J usage is TRBJ2-3, with D unresolved. The CDR3 is made up of 14 amino acids. The germline V and J ends were trimmed by 6 bases and 1 base, with 11 bases remaining between them. Germline CDR1 MNHEY, CDR2 SMNVEV (reference sequence). The CDR3 reads CASRFFLGTDTQYF. CDR3 DNA: TGTGCCAGCAGATTTTTTCTAGGCACAGATACGCAGTATTTT.

This chain connects TRBV19 to TRBJ2-7; maybe TRBD2 (6 bases). V gave up 9 bases and J gave up 5 bases, with 17 bases separating them. The CDR3 has 13 amino acids. The V gene's germline CDR1 is LNHDA and CDR2 SQIVND (reference sequence). CDR3 bases: TGTGCCAGCGCCATTACTCGGGGGAACGAGCAGTACTTC. Protein sequence: CASAITRGNEQYF.

This rearrangement joins TRBV30 to TRBJ2-1; TRBD2 might be the D (6 bases). The CDR3 is 13 amino acids. Per the germline V gene, CDR1 is GTSNPN and CDR2 is SVGIG (reference sequence). With 0 bases removed from V and 7 bases from J, the gap between germline ends came to 10 bases. The CDR3 coding sequence is TGTGCCTGGAGTGTTAAAGGGACTAATGAGCAGTTCTTC. This sequence encodes CAWSVKGTNEQFF.

J is TRBJ1-1 and V is TRBV29-1, with TRBD1 matching 8 bases. The ends lost 7 bases at V and 3 bases at J; junction bases unmatched: 7. Per germline, CDR1 SQVTM and CDR2 ANQGSEA. This CDR3 comprises 13 residues. The CDR3 DNA follows: TGCAGCGGGTACGGACAGGGAGACACTGAAGCTTTCTTT. Translation gives CSGYGQGDTEAFF.

This clone has only a few counts. The rearrangement uses TRBV2 and TRBJ2-2; a possible D gene is TRBD1 (6 bases). This CDR3 region has 15 residues. The germline V and J ends were trimmed by 4 bases and 0 bases, with 9 bases remaining between them. Germline CDR1 and CDR2: SNHLY and FYNNEI. In nucleotides, the CDR3 is TGTGCCAGCAGTGGGGACACGACGAACACCGGGGAGCTGTTTTTT. Protein product: CASSGDTTNTGELFF.